The present TCR beta chain was sequenced within a study of patients and donors after allogeneic stem cell transplantation. This clonotype was observed a handful of times. TCRdb fed the RT-PCR reads into MiXCR, producing one record per CDR3 protein. The data hold about 410,000 distinct CDR3 sequences, with under 20% observed a single time. Trimming left V 6 bases short and J 4 bases short, with 16 bases between. Per the germline V gene, CDR1 is DFQATT and CDR2 is SNEGSKA (reference sequence). CDR3 length: 13 residues. The source material was blood, either unsorted or a sorted T cell fraction (not recorded which). The sequence derives from a human donor who was either an allogeneic HSCT recipient or a stem cell or donor lymphocyte infusion donor (not recorded which). It is not recorded whose cells these are; they may come from a transplant donor. The rearrangement joins TRBV20-1 to TRBJ2-7; D perhaps matches TRBD1 (5 bases). The CDR3 sequence is CSAEDSLIYEQYF. DNA of the CDR3: TGCAGTGCAGAAGACAGTCTCATTTACGAGCAGTACTTC.